The 22 T cell receptor beta chains given below trace back to one sample, sequenced in a study of cytomegalovirus exposure and HLA in healthy donors. PCR used 60 Vbeta primers and 13 Jbeta primers. Sequencing used immunoSEQ multiplex PCR; TCRdb keeps in-frame clones, though not all of them. The profile shows about 200,000 clones, about 81% of them singletons. Sequenced: PBMCs. These receptors came from a woman aged 40 to 50 in good health and CMV-seronegative.

V and J are TRBV25-1 and TRBJ1-1; 7 positions agree with TRBD1. Germline V CDR1 and CDR2: MGHDK, SYGVNS. The CDR3 is made up of 13 amino acids. The trim removed 8 bases at V and 1 base at J, leaving 4 bases unmatched. The CDR3 reads CASARTGNTEAFF. In DNA, the CDR3 is TGTGCCAGCGCAAGGACAGGGAACACTGAAGCTTTCTTT.

This chain links TRBV7-3 with TRBJ2-3, with TRBD2 as a possible D gene (5 bases). The CDR3 spans 15 residues. CDR1 is SGHTA and CDR2 is FQGTGA in the germline V gene. V lost 5 bases, J lost 4 bases, and 16 bases lay in between. CDR3 amino acids: CASSRLRGGADTQYF. CDR3 nucleotide sequence: TGTGCCAGCAGCCGCTTACGGGGTGGGGCAGATACGCAGTATTTT.

V gene TRBV27 combines with J gene TRBJ2-2; possibly TRBD1 for D (6 bases). CDR1 MNHEY and CDR2 SMNVEV come from the germline V gene (reference sequence). V was pared by 10 bases and J by 0 bases, with 9 bases between. The length of the CDR3 is 13 residues. In DNA form, the CDR3 reads TGTGCCACGGGACACCCGAACACCGGGGAGCTGTTTTTT. Its protein product is CATGHPNTGELFF.

On this clone: The junction does not match germline at one end; this may be a read error. The V gene is TRBV7-9, the J gene TRBJ2-5; tentative D call: TRBD1 (5 bases). Germline V lookup: CDR1 SEHNR, CDR2 FQNEAQ (reference sequence). The CDR3 has 15 amino acids. The CDR3 loop is CSSSPIQGAEETQYF. The CDR3 DNA is TGTTCCAGCAGTCCCATCCAGGGCGCAGAAGAGACCCAGTACTTC.

The chain carries TRBV15 and TRBJ2-3; no definite D call. The CDR3 covers 13 residues. Trimming left V 1 base short and J 4 bases short, with 6 bases between. Germline V lookup: CDR1 LNHNV, CDR2 YYDKDF (reference sequence). CDR3 sequence reads: CATSRARADTQYF. For the CDR3, the DNA is TGTGCCACCAGCAGAGCCCGAGCAGATACGCAGTATTTT.

The J gene is TRBJ2-1, the V gene TRBV11-2, with D maybe TRBD2 (6 bases). CDR1 and CDR2 (germline): SGHAT, FQNNGV. V was cut by 0 bases and J by 2 bases, with 8 bases left in between. The CDR3 runs to 15 residues. The CDR3 protein is CASSLDGGAYNEQFF. The CDR3 coding sequence is TGTGCCAGCAGCTTAGACGGGGGAGCCTACAATGAGCAGTTCTTC.

The table lists this clone with a count of one. The V and J genes are TRBV6-1 and TRBJ2-7, with TRBD2 identical over 11 bases. The V and J ends lost 2 bases and 5 bases, in that order; junction bases with no gene match: 8. Germline CDR1 and CDR2: MNHNS and SASEGT. CDR3 length: 16 residues. The CDR3 DNA reads TGTGCCAGCAGTGAAAATAGCGGGAGGGTACGAGACGAGCAGTACTTC. This codes for CASSENSGRVRDEQYF.

This chain links TRBV25-1 with TRBJ1-1; maybe TRBD1 (6 bases). Germline-derived CDR1 and CDR2 are MGHDK and SYGVNS. V was trimmed by 4 bases and J by 3 bases, leaving 9 bases between them. The CDR3 runs to 13 residues. In DNA form, the CDR3 reads TGTGCCAGCAGTGCAACAGGGTACACTGAAGCTTTCTTT. As protein: CASSATGYTEAFF.

The V and J genes are TRBV28 and TRBJ1-6; no firm D call. CDR3 length: 13 amino acids. Germline V gene lookup returns CDR1 MDHEN and CDR2 SYDVKM. V was shortened by 4 bases and J by 18 bases, with 19 bases between the two germline ends. DNA for the CDR3: TGTGCCAGCAGTTCCCCCCCCCGGGGTGTGGGCCACTTT. It codes for CASSSPPRGVGHF.

The chain couples TRBV5-1 to TRBJ2-3, with no clear D. This CDR3 comprises 14 residues. Deletions cut 5 bases from V and 5 bases from J, with 15 bases between. CDR1 is SGHRS, CDR2 YFSETQ, per germline. CDR3 region: CASSSRIYGDTQYF. DNA of the CDR3: TGCGCCAGCAGTTCCCGAATCTATGGAGATACGCAGTATTTT.

This chain uses TRBV5-1 with TRBJ2-3, with TRBD2 matching over 7 bases. The CDR3 extends over 15 amino acids. After removal of 1 base from V and 6 bases from J, the junction contained 8 bases not matched to a gene. From germline, CDR1 is SGHRS and CDR2 YFSETQ. Here the CDR3 DNA reads TGCGCCAGCAGCTTGATCGGCGGGAGCGGTGATACGCAGTATTTT. Amino acids: CASSLIGGSGDTQYF.

This rearrangement joins TRBV18 to TRBJ2-7; TRBD1 matches 9 bases. This CDR3 comprises 14 residues. The V and J ends lost 2 bases and 3 bases, in that order; junction bases with no gene match: 2. Germline loops: CDR1 KGHSH, CDR2 LQKENI. Written as DNA, the CDR3 is TGTGCCAGCTCACCAGGGACAGGGAGCTACGAGCAGTACTTC. Encoded protein: CASSPGTGSYEQYF.

This rearrangement joins TRBV2 to TRBJ1-1; D unresolved. The CDR3 runs to 13 residues. CDR1 SNHLY and CDR2 FYNNEI come from the germline V gene. The V and J ends lost 5 bases and 1 base respectively, with 8 bases between them. This CDR3 reads CASSFTPNTEAFF. As DNA, the CDR3 is TGTGCCAGCAGTTTTACACCGAACACTGAAGCTTTCTTT.

The chain is built from TRBV5-4 and TRBJ2-5; the match to TRBD1 covers 7 bases. Unmatched junction bases numbered 11, after V lost 4 bases and J lost 5 bases. Germline assignment: CDR1 SGHNT and CDR2 YYREEE (reference sequence). The CDR3 contains 15 residues. The CDR3 nucleotides read TGTGCCAGCAGCCGCGATCAGGGGGTCGAGGAGACCCAGTACTTC. Amino acids: CASSRDQGVEETQYF.

Points on this clone: Relative to the germline gene, one junction end is altered; a read error may explain this. The chain recombines TRBV7-9 with TRBJ1-3; 10 bases map to TRBD1. The length of the CDR3 is 15 residues. Per germline, CDR1 SEHNR and CDR2 FQNEAQ (reference sequence). The CDR3 loop reads CSSKGDRGHGNTIYF. CDR3 nucleotide sequence: TGTTCCAGCAAGGGGGACAGGGGACACGGAAACACCATATATTTT.

This clone has just one count. The chain uses TRBV28 and TRBJ2-1; TRBD2 agrees at 9 bases. Trimming cost V 9 bases and J 7 bases; bases outside gene matches: 13. The CDR3 spans 15 residues. From germline, CDR1 is MDHEN and CDR2 SYDVKM. CDR3 sequence reads: CASQTGASGENEQFF. For the CDR3, the DNA is TGTGCCAGTCAAACCGGGGCTAGCGGGGAAAATGAGCAGTTCTTC.

The chain combines TRBV7-9 with TRBJ2-2; a possible D gene is TRBD2 (6 bases). Germline-derived CDR1 and CDR2 are SEHNR and FQNEAQ (reference sequence). Trimming removed 2 bases from V and 4 bases from J, with 11 bases in between. The CDR3 has 15 residues. The chain's CDR3 is CASSLRRDGTGELFF. The CDR3 DNA sequence: TGTGCCAGCAGCTTAAGGCGGGATGGCACCGGGGAGCTGTTTTTT.

This chain uses TRBV7-8 with TRBJ1-5; weak D call: TRBD1 (5 bases). This CDR3 comprises 14 residues. V shed 3 bases and J shed 7 bases, with 13 bases lying between them. CDR1 is SGHVS, CDR2 FQNEAQ, per germline. The CDR3 DNA sequence: TGTGCCAGCAGCTTCGCGGGGGGAGGCCAGCCCCAGCATTTT. Protein product: CASSFAGGGQPQHF.

The chain uses TRBV27 and TRBJ2-3; 7 bases line up with TRBD1. The CDR3 extends over 14 amino acids. The V gene's germline CDR1 is MNHEY and CDR2 SMNVEV (reference sequence). Germline trimming cut 6 bases from V and 6 bases from J; bases unmatched to any gene: 9. Here the CDR3 DNA reads TGTGCCAGCAGACAGGGGTTGGGGGAGGATACGCAGTATTTT. Translating it yields CASRQGLGEDTQYF.

The V gene is TRBV5-1, the J gene TRBJ2-7, with D hard to call. V lost 4 bases to trimming and J lost 7 bases, with 15 bases between them. CDR1 is SGHRS, CDR2 YFSETQ, per germline. The CDR3 contains 13 residues. The CDR3 DNA reads as TGCGCCAGCAGCCTGTTCCTATCGGTGGAGCAGTACTTC. This sequence encodes CASSLFLSVEQYF. The variable domain in full, completed from reference TRBV5-1 and TRBJ2-7, reads KAGVTQTPRYLIKTRGQQVTLSCSPISGHRSVSWYQQTPGQGLQFLFEYFSETQRNKGNFPGRFSGRQFSNSRSEMNVSTLELGDSALYLCASSLFLSVEQYFGPGTRLTVT.

The table lists this clone with a few counts. The chain recombines TRBV28 with TRBJ2-2; 10 bases agree with TRBD1. Germline V gene data show CDR1 as MDHEN and CDR2 as SYDVKM. The length of the CDR3 is 16 residues. V lost 4 bases, J lost 6 bases, and 8 bases stayed unmatched. The CDR3 sequence: CASSSSSGQGAGELFF. The CDR3 nucleotides are TGTGCCAGCAGTTCCTCGAGTGGACAGGGGGCCGGGGAGCTGTTTTTT.

V and J are TRBV11-2 and TRBJ1-1, with D unclear. Looked up from germline, CDR1 is SGHAT and CDR2 is FQNNGV. This CDR3 contains 15 residues. V shed 4 bases and J shed 3 bases, with 15 bases lying between them. The CDR3 reads CASSSPGGYYTEAFF. In nucleotides, the CDR3 is TGTGCCAGCAGCTCACCGGGAGGGTATTACACTGAAGCTTTCTTT. Full variable domain (remainder filled in from reference TRBV11-2 and TRBJ1-1): EAGVAQSPRYKIIEKRQSVAFWCNPISGHATLYWYQQILGQGPKLLIQFQNNGVVDDSQLPKDRFSAERLKGVDSTLKIQPAKLEDSAVYLCASSSPGGYYTEAFFGQGTRLTVV.